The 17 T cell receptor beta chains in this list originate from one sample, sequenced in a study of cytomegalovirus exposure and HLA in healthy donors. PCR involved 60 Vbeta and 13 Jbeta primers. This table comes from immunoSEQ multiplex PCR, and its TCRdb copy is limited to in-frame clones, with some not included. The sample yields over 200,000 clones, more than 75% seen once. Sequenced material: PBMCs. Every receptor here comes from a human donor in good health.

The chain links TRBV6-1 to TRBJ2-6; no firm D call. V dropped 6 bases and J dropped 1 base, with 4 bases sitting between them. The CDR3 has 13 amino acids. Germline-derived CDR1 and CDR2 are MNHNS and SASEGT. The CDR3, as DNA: TGTGCCAGCAGGGCATCTGGGGCCAACGTCCTGACTTTC. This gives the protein CASRASGANVLTF.

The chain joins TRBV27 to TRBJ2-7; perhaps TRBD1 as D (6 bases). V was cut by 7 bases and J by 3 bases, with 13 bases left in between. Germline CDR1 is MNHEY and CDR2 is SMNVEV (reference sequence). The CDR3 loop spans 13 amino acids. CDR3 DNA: TGTGCCAGCAAGCCTACAGGGATCTACGAGCAGTACTTC. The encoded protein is CASKPTGIYEQYF.

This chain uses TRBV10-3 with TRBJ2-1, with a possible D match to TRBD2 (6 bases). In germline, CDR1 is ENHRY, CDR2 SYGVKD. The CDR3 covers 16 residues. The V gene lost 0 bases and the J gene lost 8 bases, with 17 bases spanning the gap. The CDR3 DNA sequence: TGTGCCATCAGTGAGTCGGTATTGGGAGGAAGCTATGAGCAGTTCTTC. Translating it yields CAISESVLGGSYEQFF.

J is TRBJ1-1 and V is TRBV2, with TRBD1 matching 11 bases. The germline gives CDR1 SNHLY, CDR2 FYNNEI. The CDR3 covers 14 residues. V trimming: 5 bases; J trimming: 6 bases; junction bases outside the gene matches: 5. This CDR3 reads CASSRPGQGAEAFF. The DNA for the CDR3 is TGTGCCAGCAGTCGGCCGGGACAGGGGGCTGAAGCTTTCTTT.

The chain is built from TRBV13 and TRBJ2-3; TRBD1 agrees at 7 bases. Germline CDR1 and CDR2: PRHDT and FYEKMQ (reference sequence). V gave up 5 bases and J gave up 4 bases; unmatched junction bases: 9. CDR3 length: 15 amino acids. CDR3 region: CASSGTGTESDTQYF. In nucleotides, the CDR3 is TGTGCCAGCAGCGGTACCGGGACAGAATCAGATACGCAGTATTTT.

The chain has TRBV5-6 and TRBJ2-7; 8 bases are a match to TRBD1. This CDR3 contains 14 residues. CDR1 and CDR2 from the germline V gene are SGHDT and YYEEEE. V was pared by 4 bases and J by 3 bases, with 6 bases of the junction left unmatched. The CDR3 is CASSLQGVGYEQYF. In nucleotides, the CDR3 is TGTGCCAGCAGCCTACAGGGGGTAGGCTACGAGCAGTACTTC.

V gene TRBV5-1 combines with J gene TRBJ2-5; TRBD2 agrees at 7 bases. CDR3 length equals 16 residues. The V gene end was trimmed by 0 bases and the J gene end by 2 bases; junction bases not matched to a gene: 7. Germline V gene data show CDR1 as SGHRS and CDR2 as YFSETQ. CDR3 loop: CASSLAPSGGQETQYF. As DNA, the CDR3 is TGCGCCAGCAGCTTGGCCCCTAGCGGAGGTCAAGAGACCCAGTACTTC.

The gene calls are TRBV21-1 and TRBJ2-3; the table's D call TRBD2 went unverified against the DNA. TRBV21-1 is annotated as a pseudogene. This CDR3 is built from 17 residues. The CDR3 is CASSKLGREREIDTQYF. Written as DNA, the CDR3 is TGTGCCAGCAGCAAACTTGGGCGGGAAAGGGAAATAGATACGCAGTATTTT.

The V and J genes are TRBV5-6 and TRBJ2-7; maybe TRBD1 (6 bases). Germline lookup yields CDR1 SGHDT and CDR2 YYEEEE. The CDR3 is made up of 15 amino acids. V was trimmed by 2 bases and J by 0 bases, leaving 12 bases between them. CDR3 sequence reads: CASSFQGRSSYEQYF. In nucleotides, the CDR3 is TGTGCCAGCAGCTTCCAGGGGCGAAGCTCCTACGAGCAGTACTTC.

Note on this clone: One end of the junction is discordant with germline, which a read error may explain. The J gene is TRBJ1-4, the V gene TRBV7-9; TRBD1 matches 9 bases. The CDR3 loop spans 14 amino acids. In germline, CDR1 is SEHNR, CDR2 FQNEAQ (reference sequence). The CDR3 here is CSSSLGQGRGKLFF. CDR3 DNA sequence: TGTTCCAGCAGCTTGGGACAGGGTAGGGGAAAACTGTTTTTT.

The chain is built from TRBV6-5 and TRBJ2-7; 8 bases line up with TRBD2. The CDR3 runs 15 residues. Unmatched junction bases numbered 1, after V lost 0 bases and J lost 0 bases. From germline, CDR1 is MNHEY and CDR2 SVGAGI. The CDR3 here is CASSYSSGNSYEQYF. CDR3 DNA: TGTGCCAGCAGTTACTCTAGCGGGAACTCCTACGAGCAGTACTTC.

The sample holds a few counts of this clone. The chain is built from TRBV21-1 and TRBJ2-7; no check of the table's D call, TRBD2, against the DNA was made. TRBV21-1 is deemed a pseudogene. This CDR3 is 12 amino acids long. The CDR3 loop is CASSKGDYEQYF. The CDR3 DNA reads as TGTGCCAGCAGCAAAGGAGACTACGAGCAGTACTTC.

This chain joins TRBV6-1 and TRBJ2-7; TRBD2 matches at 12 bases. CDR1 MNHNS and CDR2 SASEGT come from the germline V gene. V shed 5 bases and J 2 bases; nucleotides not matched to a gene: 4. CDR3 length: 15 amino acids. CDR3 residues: CASSPRLAGAYEQYF. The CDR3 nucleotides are TGTGCCAGCAGTCCTAGACTAGCGGGAGCCTACGAGCAGTACTTC.

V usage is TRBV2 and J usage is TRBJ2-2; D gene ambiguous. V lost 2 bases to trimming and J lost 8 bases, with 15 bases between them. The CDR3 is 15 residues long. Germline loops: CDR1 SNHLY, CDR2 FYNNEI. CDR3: CASSESASLSGELFF. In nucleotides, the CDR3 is TGTGCCAGCAGTGAATCGGCTAGTTTATCGGGGGAGCTGTTTTTT.

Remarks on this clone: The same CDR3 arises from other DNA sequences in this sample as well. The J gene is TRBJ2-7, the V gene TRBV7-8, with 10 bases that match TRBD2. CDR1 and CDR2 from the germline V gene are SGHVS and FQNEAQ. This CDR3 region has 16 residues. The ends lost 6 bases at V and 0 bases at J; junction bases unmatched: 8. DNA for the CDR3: TGTGCCAGCAGTCCGAGGACTAGCGGTAACTCCTACGAGCAGTACTTC. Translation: CASSPRTSGNSYEQYF.

The CDR3 protein is CASSQAKGLAETQYF. The CDR3 DNA reads as TGCGCCAGCAGCCAAGCGAAGGGTCTAGCAGAGACCCAGTACTTC. The chain couples TRBV4-1 to TRBJ2-5; possibly TRBD2 for D (5 bases). Germline V gives CDR1 MGHRA, CDR2 YSYEKL. This CDR3 spans 15 amino acids. Trimming took 1 base from V and 4 from J, leaving 13 bases between them.

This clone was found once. The CDR3 DNA reads TGTGCCAGCAGCTTAAGCGGAAAAAACCACTACGAGCAGTACTTC. It is translated as CASSLSGKNHYEQYF. The gene calls are TRBV5-4 and TRBJ2-7, with D perhaps TRBD2 (5 bases). The V end lost 2 bases, the J end lost 3 bases, and 15 bases lay between the germline ends. The CDR3 extends over 15 amino acids. The germline V gene has CDR1 SGHNT and CDR2 YYREEE (reference sequence).